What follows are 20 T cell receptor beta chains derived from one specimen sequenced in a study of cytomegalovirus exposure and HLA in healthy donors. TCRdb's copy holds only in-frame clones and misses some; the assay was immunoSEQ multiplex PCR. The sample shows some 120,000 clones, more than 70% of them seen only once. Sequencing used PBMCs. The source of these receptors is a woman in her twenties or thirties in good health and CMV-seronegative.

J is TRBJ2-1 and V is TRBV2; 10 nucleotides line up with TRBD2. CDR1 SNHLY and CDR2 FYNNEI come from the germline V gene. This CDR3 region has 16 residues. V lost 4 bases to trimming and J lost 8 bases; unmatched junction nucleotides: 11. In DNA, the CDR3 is TGTGCCAGCAGTGGGTCTAGCGGGGGAAAAAGGGATGAGCAGTTCTTC. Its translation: CASSGSSGGKRDEQFF.

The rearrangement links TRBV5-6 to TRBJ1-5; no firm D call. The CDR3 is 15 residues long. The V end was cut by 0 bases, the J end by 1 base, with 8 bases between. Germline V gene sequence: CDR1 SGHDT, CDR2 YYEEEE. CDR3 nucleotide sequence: TGTGCCAGCAGCTTGGGCGGGGTAAGCAATCAGCCCCAGCATTTT. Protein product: CASSLGGVSNQPQHF.

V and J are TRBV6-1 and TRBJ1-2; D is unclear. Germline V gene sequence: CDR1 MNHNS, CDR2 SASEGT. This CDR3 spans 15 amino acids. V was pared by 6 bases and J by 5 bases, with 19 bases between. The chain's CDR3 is CASSPGKPGLYGYTF. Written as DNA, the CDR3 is TGTGCCAGCAGCCCCGGGAAGCCAGGACTTTATGGCTACACCTTC.

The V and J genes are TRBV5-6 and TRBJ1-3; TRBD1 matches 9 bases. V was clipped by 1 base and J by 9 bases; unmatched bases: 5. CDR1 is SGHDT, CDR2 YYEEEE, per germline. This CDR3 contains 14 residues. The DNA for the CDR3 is TGTGCCAGCAGCTTGAGGGGACAGGGTAGCACCATATATTTT. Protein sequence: CASSLRGQGSTIYF.

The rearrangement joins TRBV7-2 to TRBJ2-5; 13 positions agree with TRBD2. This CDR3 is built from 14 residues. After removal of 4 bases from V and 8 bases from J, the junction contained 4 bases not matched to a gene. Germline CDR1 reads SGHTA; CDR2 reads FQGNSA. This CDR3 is CASSSRTSGGTQYF. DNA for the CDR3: TGTGCCAGCAGCTCGAGGACTAGCGGGGGAACCCAGTACTTC.

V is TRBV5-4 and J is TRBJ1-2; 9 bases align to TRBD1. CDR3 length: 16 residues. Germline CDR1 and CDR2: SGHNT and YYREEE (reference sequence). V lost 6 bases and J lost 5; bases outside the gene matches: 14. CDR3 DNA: TGTGCCAGCACCTCTGGCGGGGGACAGGGTGCTTATGGCTACACCTTC. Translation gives CASTSGGGQGAYGYTF.

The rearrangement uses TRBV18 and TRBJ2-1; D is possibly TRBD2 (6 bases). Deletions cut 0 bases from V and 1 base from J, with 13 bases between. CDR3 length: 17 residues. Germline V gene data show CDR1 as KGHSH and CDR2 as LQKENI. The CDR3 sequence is CASSPPLVLASYNEQFF. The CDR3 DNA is TGTGCCAGCTCACCACCGTTGGTCCTAGCGTCCTACAATGAGCAGTTCTTC.

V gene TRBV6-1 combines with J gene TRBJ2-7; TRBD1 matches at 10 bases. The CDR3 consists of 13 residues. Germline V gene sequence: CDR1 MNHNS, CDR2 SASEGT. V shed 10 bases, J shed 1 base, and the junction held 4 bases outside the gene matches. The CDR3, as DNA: TGTGCCACCAAGGACAGGGGGTCCTACGAGCAGTACTTC. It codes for CATKDRGSYEQYF.

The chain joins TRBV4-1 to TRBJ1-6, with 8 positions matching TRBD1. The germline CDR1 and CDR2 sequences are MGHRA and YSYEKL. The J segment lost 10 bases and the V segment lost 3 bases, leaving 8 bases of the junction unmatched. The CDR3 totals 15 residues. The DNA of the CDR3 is TGCGCCAGCAGCCAGCCCGGACAGGGTTTCTCACCCCTCCACTTT. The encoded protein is CASSQPGQGFSPLHF.

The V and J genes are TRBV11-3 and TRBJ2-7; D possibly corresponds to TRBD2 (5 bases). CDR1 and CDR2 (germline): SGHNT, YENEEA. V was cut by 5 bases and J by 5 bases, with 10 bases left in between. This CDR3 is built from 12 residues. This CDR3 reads CASSRDLDEQYF. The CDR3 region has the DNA TGTGCCAGCAGCCGGGATCTGGACGAGCAGTACTTC. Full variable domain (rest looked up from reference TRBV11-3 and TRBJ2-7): EAGVVQSPRYKIIEKKQPVAFWCNPISGHNTLYWYLQNLGQGPELLIRYENEEAVDDSQLPKDRFSAERLKGVDSTLKIQPAELGDSAVYLCASSRDLDEQYFGPGTRLTVT.

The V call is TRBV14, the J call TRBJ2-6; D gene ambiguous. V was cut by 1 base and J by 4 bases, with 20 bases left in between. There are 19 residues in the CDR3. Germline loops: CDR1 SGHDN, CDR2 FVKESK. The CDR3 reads CASSQGQRPLSPGANVLTF. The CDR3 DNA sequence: TGTGCCAGCAGCCAAGGTCAGCGACCCTTATCTCCCGGGGCCAACGTCCTGACTTTC.

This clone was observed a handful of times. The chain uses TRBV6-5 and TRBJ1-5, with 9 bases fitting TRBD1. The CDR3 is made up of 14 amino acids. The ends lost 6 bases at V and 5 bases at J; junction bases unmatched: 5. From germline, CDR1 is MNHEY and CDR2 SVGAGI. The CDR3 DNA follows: TGTGCCAGCAGCAGGGACAGGGAGCATCAGCCCCAGCATTTT. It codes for CASSRDREHQPQHF.

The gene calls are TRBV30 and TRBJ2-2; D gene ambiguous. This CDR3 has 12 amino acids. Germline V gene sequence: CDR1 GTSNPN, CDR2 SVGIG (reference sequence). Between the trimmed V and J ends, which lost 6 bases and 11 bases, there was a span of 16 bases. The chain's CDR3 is CACSRQRFELFF. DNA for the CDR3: TGTGCCTGCTCAAGGCAGCGATTCGAGCTGTTTTTT.

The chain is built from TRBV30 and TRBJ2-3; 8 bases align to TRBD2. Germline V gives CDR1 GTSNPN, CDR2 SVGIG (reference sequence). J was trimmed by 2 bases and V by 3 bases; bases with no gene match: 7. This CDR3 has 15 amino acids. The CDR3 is CAWSRGAGDTDTQYF. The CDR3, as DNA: TGTGCCTGGAGCCGGGGAGCGGGGGACACAGATACGCAGTATTTT. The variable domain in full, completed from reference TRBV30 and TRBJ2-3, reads SQTIHQWPATLVQPVGSPLSLECTVEGTSNPNLYWYRQAAGRGLQLLFYSVGIGQISSEVPQNLSASRPQDRQFILSSKKLLLSDSGFYLCAWSRGAGDTDTQYFGPGTRLTVL.

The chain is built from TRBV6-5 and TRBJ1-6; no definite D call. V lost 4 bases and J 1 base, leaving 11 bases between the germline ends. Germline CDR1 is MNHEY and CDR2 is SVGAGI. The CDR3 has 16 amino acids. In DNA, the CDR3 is TGTGCCAGCAGTTTATCCGGGAGGTCCTATAATTCACCCCTCCACTTT. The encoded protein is CASSLSGRSYNSPLHF.

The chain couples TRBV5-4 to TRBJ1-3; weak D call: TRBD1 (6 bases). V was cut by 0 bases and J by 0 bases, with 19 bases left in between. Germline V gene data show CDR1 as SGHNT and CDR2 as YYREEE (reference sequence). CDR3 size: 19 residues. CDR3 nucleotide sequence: TGTGCCAGCAGCTTGGTTAGTTCGAGGGGGATTCTCTCTGGAAACACCATATATTTT. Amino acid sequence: CASSLVSSRGILSGNTIYF. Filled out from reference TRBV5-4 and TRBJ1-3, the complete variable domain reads ETGVTQSPTHLIKTRGQQVTLRCSSQSGHNTVSWYQQALGQGPQFIFQYYREEENGRGNFPPRFSGLQFPNYSSELNVNALELDDSALYLCASSLVSSRGILSGNTIYFGEGSWLTVV.

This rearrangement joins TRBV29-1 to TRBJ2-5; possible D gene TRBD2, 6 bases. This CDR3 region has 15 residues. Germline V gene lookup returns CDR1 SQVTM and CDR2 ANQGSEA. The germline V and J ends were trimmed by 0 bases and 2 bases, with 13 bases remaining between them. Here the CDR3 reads CSVEEVSGPQETQYF. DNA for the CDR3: TGCAGCGTTGAAGAGGTGAGCGGGCCTCAAGAGACCCAGTACTTC. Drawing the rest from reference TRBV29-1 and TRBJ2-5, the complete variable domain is SAVISQKPSRDICQRGTSLTIQCQVDSQVTMMFWYRQQPGQSLTLIATANQGSEATYESGFVIDKFPISRPNLTFSTLTVSNMSPEDSSIYLCSVEEVSGPQETQYFGPGTRLLVL.

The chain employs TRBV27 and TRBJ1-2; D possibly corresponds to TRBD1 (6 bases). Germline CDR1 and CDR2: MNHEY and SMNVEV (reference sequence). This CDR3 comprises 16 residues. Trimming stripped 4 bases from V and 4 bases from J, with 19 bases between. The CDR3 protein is CASSSTGPARGYGYTF. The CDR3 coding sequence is TGTGCCAGCAGTTCGACAGGCCCAGCCCGGGGCTATGGCTACACCTTC.

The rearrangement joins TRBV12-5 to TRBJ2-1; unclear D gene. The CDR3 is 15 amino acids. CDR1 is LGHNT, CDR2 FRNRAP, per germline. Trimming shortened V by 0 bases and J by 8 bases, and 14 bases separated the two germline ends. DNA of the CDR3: TGTGCTAGTGGTTTGGTAAAACTCCGGGTGGATGAGCAGTTCTTC. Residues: CASGLVKLRVDEQFF.

The CDR3 region is CASSSLSGGAVQPQHF. The CDR3 coding sequence is TGTGCCAGCAGTTCCCTGTCAGGGGGCGCAGTGCAGCCCCAGCATTTT. V usage is TRBV6-5 and J usage is TRBJ1-5, with 8 nucleotides matching TRBD1. Germline CDR1 MNHEY, CDR2 SVGAGI. The CDR3 runs to 16 residues. J gave up 7 bases and V 4 bases, and 12 bases lay outside the gene matches.